This T cell receptor beta chain came from a study of T cell repertoires in cytomegalovirus infection. TCRdb reprocessed the reads with MiXCR, giving one entry per CDR3 protein. The table lists about 100,000 distinct CDR3 sequences, 42% of them singletons, with just under 75% in the top ten. The ends were cut back, 0 bases at V and 0 bases at J, with 14 bases in the middle. The CDR3 has 16 amino acids. CDR1 is SQVTM and CDR2 is ANQGSEA in the germline V gene. With regard to this clonotype: Its specificity is unknown.

The TCR sequence derives from a human donor in good health (CMV status not recorded). Some clones in this sample may be carry-over from other donors' samples. This chain joins TRBV29-1 and TRBJ1-1; the D gene is possibly TRBD1 (5 bases). The sequenced sample was CD8+ T cells from cultured PBMCs, obtained from culture after CMV antigen stimulation. The CDR3 DNA reads as TGCAGCGTTGAAGATGAATTAGGACATATGAACACTGAAGCTTTCTTT. This sequence encodes CSVEDELGHMNTEAFF.